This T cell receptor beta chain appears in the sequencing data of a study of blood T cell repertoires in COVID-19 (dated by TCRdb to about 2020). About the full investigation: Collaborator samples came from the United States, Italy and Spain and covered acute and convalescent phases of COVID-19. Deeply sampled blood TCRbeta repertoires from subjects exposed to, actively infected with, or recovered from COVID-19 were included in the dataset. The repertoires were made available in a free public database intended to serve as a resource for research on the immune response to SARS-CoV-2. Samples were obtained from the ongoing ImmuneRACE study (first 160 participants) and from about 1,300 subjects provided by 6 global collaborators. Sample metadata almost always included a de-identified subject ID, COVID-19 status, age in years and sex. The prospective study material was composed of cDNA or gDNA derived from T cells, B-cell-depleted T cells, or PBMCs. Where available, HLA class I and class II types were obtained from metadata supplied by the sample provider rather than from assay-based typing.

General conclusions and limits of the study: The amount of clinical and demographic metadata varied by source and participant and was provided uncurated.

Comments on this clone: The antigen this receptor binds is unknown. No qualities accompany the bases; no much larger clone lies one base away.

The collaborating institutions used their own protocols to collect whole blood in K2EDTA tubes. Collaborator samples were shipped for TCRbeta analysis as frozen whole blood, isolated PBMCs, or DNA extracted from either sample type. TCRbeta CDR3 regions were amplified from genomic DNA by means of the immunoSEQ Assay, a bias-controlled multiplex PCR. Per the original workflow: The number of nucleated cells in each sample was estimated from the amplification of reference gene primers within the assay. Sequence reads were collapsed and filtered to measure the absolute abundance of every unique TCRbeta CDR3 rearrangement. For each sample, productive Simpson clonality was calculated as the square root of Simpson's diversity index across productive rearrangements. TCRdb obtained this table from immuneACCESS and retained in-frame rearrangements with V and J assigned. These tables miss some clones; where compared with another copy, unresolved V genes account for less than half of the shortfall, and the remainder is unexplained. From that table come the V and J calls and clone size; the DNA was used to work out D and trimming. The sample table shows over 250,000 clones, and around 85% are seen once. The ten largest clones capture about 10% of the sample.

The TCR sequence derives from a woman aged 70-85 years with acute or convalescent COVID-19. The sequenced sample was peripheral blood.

The DNA is as follows: TGTGCCAGCAGCTTGGCAGGGGGCGAGAAACTGTTTTTT. Its translation reads: CASSLAGGEKLFF. The receptor chain draws on TRBV7-9 and TRBJ1-4, and TRBD1 aligns with 8 junction nucleotides. The junction shows trimming of 3 bases on V and 11 bases on J, and the gene matches do not reach 5 bases of it. CDR1 and CDR2 are drawn from the germline V gene (reference sequence): SEHNR, FQNEAQ. From its cysteine to its phenylalanine, the CDR3 spans 13 amino acids. Only CDR3 DNA is held: 39 bases, read in frame from base 1. The CDR3, completed at both ends by the reference TRBV7-9 and TRBJ1-4 genes, gives the full variable domain DTGVSQNPRHKITKRGQNVTFRCDPISEHNRLYWYRQTLGQGPEFLTYFQNEAQLEKSRLLSDRFSAERPKGSFSTLEIQRTEQGDSAMYLCASSLAGGEKLFFGSGTQLSVL.